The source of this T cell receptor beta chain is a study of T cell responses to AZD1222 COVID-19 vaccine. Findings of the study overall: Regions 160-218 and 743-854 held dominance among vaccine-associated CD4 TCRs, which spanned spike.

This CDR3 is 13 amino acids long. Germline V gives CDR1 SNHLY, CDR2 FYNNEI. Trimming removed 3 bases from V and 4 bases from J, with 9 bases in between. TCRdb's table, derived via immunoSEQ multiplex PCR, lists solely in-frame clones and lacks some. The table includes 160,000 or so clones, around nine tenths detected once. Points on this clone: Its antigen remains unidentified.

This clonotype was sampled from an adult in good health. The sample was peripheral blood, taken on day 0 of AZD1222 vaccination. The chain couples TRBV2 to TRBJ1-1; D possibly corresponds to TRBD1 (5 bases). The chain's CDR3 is CASSEGRGTEAFF. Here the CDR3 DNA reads TGTGCCAGCAGTGAGGGGCGCGGCACTGAAGCTTTCTTT. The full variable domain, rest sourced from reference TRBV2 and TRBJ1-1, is EPEVTQTPSHQVTQMGQEVILRCVPISNHLYFYWYRQILGQKVEFLVSFYNNEISEKSEIFDDQFSVERPDGSNFTLKIRSTKLEDSAMYFCASSEGRGTEAFFGQGTRLTVV.